This T cell receptor (beta chain) came from a study of blood T cell repertoires in COVID-19. The wider study: The United States, Italy and Spain provided the acute and convalescent COVID-19 samples. Sources were T cells, B-cell-depleted T cells, or PBMCs; the material itself was cDNA or gDNA.

CDR3 length equals 14 residues. The V segment lost 4 bases and the J segment 6 bases; nucleotides outside the gene matches: 7. Germline CDR1 and CDR2: LNHDA and SQIVND (reference sequence). In the original processing: Scientists estimated how many nucleated cells there were by amplifying reference gene primers. Profiled with immunoSEQ multiplex PCR; TCRdb holds only in-frame clones, not every one. V and J calls and clone size are as listed in that table; D and trimming were resolved from the DNA. The repertoire holds 100,000 to 150,000 clones, approximately 83% seen once, with roughly 9.7% in the top ten.

What was sequenced was peripheral blood. This receptor was obtained from a middle-aged man with active or convalescent COVID-19. The chain carries TRBV19 and TRBJ1-2, with TRBD1 matching over 8 bases. CDR3 protein: CASSTFRGPDGYTF. The CDR3 DNA reads as TGTGCCAGTAGTACCTTCAGGGGGCCCGATGGCTACACCTTC.